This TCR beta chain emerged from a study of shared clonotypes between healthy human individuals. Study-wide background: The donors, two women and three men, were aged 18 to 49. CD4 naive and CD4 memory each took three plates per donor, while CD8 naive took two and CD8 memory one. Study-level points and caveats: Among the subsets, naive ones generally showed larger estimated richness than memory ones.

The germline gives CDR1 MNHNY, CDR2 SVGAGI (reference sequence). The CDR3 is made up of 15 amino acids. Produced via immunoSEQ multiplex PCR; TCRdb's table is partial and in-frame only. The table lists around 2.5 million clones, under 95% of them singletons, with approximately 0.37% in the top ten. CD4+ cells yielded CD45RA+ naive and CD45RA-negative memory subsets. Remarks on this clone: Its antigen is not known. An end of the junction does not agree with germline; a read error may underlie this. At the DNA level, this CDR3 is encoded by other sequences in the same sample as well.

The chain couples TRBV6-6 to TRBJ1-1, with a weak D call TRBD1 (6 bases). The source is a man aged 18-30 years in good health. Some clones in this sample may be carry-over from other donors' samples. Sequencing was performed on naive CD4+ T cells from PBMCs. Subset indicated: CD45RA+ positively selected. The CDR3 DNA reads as TGTGCCAGTAGTTCAGATCGGGACAAGAACACTGAAGCTTTCTTT. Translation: CASSSDRDKNTEAFF.